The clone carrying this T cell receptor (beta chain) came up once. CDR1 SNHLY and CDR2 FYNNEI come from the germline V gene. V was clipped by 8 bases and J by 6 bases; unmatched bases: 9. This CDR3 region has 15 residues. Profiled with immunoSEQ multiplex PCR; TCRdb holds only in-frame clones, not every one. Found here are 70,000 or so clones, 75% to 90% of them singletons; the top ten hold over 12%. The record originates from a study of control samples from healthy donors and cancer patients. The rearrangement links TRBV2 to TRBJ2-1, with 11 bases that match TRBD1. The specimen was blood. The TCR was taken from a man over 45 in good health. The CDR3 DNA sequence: TGTGCCAGCCATCGGACAGGGGGCGTCGGCAATGAGCAGTTCTTC. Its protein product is CASHRTGGVGNEQFF.